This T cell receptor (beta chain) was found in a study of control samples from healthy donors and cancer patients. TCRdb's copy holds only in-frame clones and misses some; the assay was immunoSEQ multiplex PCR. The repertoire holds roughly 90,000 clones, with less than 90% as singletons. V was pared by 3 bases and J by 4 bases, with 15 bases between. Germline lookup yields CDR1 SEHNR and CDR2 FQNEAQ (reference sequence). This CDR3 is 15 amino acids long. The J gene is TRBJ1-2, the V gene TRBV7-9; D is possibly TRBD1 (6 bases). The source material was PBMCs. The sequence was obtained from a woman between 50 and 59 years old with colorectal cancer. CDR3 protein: CASSLGGPAFYGYTF. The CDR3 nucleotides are TGTGCCAGCAGCTTGGGGGGCCCCGCCTTCTATGGCTACACCTTC.